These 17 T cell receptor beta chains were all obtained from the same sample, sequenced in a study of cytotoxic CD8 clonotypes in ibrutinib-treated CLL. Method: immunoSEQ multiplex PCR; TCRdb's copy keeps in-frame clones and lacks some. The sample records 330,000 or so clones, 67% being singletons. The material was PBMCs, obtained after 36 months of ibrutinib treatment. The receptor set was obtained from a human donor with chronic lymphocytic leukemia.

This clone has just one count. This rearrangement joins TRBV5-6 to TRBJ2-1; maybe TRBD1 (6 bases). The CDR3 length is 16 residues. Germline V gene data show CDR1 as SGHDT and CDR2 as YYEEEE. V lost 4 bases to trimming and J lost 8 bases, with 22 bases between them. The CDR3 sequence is CASSIPQGLLGYEQFF. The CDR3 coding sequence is TGTGCCAGCAGCATACCACAGGGATTGCTTGGCTATGAGCAGTTCTTC. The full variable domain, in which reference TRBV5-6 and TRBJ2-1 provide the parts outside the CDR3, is DAGVTQSPTHLIKTRGQQVTLRCSPKSGHDTVSWYQQALGQGPQFIFQYYEEEERQRGNFPDRFSGHQFPNYSSELNVNALLLGDSALYLCASSIPQGLLGYEQFFGPGTRLTVL.

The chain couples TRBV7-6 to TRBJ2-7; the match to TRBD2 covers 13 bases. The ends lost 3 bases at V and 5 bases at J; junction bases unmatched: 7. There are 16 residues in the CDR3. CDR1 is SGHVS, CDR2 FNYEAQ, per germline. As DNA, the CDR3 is TGTGCCAGCAGCTTTCGGGGGACTAGCGGGACCCACGAGCAGTACTTC. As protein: CASSFRGTSGTHEQYF.

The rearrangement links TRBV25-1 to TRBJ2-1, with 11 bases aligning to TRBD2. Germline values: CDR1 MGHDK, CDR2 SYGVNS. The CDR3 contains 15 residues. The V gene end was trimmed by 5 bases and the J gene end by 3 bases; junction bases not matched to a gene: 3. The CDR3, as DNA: TGTGCCAGCAGTTCGGGGACTAGCGGCTACAATGAGCAGTTCTTC. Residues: CASSSGTSGYNEQFF.

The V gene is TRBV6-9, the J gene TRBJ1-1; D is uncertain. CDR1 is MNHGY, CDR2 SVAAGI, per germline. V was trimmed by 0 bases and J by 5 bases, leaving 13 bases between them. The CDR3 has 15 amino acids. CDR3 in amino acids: CASSYSGSTATEAFF. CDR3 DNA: TGTGCCAGCAGTTATTCAGGGTCTACCGCGACTGAAGCTTTCTTT.

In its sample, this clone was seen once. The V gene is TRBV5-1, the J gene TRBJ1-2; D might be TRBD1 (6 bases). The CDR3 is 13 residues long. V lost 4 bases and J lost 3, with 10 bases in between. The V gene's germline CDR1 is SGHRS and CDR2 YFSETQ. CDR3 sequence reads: CASSPAGDYGYTF. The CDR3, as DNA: TGCGCCAGCAGCCCCGCAGGGGACTATGGCTACACCTTC.

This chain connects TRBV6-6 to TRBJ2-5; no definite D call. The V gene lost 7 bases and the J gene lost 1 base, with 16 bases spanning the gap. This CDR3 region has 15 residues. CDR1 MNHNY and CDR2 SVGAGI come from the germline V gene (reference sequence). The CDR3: CASTHNPGLQETQYF. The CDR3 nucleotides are TGTGCCAGCACCCATAATCCGGGTCTCCAAGAGACCCAGTACTTC.

The CDR3 DNA is TGTGCCAGCAGCTTAACCCCCCCTTGGGGCTACACCTTC. It is translated as CASSLTPPWGYTF. V usage is TRBV7-9 and J usage is TRBJ1-2; the D is unclear. Trimming took off 2 bases at V and 8 bases at J, with 12 bases between the two ends. Germline V gives CDR1 SEHNR, CDR2 FQNEAQ (reference sequence). This CDR3 is built from 13 residues.

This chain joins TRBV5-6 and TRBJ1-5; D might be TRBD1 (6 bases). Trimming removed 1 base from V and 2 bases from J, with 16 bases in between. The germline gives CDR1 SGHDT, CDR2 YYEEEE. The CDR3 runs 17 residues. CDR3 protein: CASSLSPRQARNQPQHF. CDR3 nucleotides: TGTGCCAGCAGCTTGAGCCCCCGACAGGCCCGCAATCAGCCCCAGCATTTT.

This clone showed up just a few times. In nucleotides, the CDR3 is TGCAGCGTTGGTGCTAGCACAGATACGCAGTATTTT. Protein: CSVGASTDTQYF. The chain uses TRBV29-1 and TRBJ2-3; D unresolved. The germline CDR1 and CDR2 sequences are SQVTM and ANQGSEA. Trimming stripped 4 bases from V and 0 bases from J, with 5 bases between. CDR3 length: 12 amino acids.

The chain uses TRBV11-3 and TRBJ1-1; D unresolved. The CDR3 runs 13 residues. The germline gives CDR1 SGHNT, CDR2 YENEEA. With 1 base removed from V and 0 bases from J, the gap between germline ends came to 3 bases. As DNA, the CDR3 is TGTGCCAGCAGCTTAGTAGTGAACACTGAAGCTTTCTTT. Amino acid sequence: CASSLVVNTEAFF.

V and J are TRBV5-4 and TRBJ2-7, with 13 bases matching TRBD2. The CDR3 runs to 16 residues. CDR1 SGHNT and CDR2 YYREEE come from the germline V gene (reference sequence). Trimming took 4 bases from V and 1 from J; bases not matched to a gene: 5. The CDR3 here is CASSAGTSGISYEQYF. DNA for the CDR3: TGTGCCAGCAGCGCCGGGACTAGCGGGATTTCCTACGAGCAGTACTTC.

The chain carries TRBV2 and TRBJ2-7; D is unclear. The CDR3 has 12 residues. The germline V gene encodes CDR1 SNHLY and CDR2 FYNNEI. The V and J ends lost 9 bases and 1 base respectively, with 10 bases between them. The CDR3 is CASEGYSYEQYF. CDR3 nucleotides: TGTGCCAGTGAAGGATATTCCTACGAGCAGTACTTC.

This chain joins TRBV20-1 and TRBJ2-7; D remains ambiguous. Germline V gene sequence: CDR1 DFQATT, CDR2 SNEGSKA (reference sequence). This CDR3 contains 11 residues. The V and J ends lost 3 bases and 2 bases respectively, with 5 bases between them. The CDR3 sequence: CSASDTYEQYF. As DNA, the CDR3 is TGCAGTGCTAGTGACACCTACGAGCAGTACTTC.

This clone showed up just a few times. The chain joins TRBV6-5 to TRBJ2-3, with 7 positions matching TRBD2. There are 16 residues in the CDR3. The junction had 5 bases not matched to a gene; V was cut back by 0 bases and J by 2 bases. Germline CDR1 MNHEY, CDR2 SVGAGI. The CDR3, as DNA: TGTGCCAGCAGTTACTCTCTAGCGGATTCCACAGATACGCAGTATTTT. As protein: CASSYSLADSTDTQYF.

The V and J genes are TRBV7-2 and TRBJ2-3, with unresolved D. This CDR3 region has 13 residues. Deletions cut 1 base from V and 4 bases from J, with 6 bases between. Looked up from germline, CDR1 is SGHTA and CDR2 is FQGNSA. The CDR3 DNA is TGTGCCAGCAGCTTAGATGGGGCAGATACGCAGTATTTT. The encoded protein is CASSLDGADTQYF.

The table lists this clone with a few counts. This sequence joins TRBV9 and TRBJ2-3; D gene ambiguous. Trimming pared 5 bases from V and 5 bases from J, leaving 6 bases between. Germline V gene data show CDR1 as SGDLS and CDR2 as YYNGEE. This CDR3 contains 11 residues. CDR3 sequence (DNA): TGTGCCAGCAGTCCCGTAGATACGCAGTATTTT. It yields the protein CASSPVDTQYF.

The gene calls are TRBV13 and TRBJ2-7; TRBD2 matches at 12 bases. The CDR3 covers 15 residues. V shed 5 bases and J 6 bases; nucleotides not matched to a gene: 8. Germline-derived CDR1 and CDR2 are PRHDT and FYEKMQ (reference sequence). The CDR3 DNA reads TGTGCCAGCAGCACATGGACTAGCGGGAACCGCGAGCAGTACTTC. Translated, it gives CASSTWTSGNREQYF.